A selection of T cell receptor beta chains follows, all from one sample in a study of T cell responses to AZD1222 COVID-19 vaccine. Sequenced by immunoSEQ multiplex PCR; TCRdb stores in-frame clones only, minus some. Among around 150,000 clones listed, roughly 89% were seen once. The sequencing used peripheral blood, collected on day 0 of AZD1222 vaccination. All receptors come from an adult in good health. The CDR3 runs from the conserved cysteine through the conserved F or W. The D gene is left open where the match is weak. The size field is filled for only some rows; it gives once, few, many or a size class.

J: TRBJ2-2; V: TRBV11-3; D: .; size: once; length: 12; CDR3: CASSLHTGELFF; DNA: TGTGCCAGCAGCCTTCACACCGGGGAGCTGTTTTTT
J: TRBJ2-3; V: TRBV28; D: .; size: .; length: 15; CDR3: CASSFEPRGTDTQYF; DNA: TGTGCCAGCAGTTTTGAGCCTCGGGGCACAGATACGCAGTATTTT
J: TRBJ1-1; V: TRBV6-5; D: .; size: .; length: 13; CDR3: CASKLGANTEAFF; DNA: TGTGCCAGCAAGTTAGGGGCGAACACTGAAGCTTTCTTT
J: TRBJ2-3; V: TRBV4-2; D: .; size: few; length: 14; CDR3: CASSATPSTDTQYF; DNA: TGTGCCAGCAGTGCGACCCCTAGCACAGATACGCAGTATTTT
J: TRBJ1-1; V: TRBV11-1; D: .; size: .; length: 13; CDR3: CASSLGAGTEAFF; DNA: TGTGCCAGCAGCTTAGGTGCTGGGACTGAAGCTTTCTTT
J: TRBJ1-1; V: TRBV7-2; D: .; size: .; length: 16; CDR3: CASSLVQRSQNTEAFF; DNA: TGTGCCAGCAGCTTAGTACAGAGATCACAGAACACTGAAGCTTTCTTT
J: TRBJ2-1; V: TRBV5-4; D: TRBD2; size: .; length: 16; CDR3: CASSPRLAGEVREQFF; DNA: TGTGCCAGCAGCCCACGACTAGCGGGAGAAGTCCGTGAGCAGTTCTTC
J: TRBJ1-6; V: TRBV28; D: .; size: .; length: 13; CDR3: CASKLFLGSPLHF; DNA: TGTGCCAGCAAGCTTTTCTTAGGGTCACCCCTCCACTTT
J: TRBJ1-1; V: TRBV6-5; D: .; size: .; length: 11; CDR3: CASPRGAEAFF; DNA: TGTGCCAGCCCCAGAGGGGCTGAAGCTTTCTTT
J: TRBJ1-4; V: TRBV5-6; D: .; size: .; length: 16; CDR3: CASSWGQTGYNEKLFF; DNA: TGTGCCAGCAGCTGGGGCCAGACAGGCTATAATGAAAAACTGTTTTTT
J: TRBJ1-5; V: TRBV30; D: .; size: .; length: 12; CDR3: CAWSVSHQPQHF; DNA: TGTGCCTGGAGTGTTAGCCATCAGCCCCAGCATTTT
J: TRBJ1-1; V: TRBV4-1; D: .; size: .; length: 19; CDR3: CASSSHEGGWSGGNTEAFF; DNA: TGCGCCAGCAGCTCCCACGAGGGGGGTTGGTCCGGTGGGAACACTGAAGCTTTCTTT
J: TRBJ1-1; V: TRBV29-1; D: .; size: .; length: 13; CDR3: CSVVVQANTEAFF; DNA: TGCAGCGTTGTGGTTCAAGCGAACACTGAAGCTTTCTTT
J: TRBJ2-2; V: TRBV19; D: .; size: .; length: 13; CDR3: CASTVGGTGELFF; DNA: TGTGCCAGTACCGTCGGGGGCACCGGGGAGCTGTTTTTT
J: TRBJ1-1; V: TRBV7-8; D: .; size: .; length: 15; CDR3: CASSLMGRLNTEAFF; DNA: TGTGCCAGCAGCTTAATGGGTCGGCTGAACACTGAAGCTTTCTTT
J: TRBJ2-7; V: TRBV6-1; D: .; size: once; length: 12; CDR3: CASSYLRAEQYF; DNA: TGTGCCAGCAGTTATCTCCGGGCCGAGCAGTACTTC
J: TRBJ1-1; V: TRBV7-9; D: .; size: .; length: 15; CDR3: CASSALARVGPEAFF; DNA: TGTGCCAGCAGCGCCCTAGCCAGGGTGGGGCCTGAAGCTTTCTTT
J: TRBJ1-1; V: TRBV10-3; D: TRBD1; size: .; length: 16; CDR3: CAITGPGTGPDTEAFF; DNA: TGTGCCATCACCGGTCCCGGGACAGGTCCGGACACTGAAGCTTTCTTT